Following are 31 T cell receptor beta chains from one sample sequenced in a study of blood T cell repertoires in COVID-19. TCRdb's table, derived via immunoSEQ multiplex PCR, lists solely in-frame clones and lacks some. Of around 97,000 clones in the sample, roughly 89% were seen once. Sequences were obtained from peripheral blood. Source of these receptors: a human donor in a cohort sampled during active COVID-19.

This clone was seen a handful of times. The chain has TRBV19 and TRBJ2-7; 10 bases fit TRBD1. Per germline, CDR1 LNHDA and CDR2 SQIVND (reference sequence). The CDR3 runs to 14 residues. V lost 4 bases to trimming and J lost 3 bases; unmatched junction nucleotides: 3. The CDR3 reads CASSTGQGNYEQYF. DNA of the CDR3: TGTGCCAGTAGTACGGGACAGGGGAACTACGAGCAGTACTTC.

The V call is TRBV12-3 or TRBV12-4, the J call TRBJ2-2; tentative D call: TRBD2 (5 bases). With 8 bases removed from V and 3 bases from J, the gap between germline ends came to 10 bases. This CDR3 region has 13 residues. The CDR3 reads CASGESDTGELFF. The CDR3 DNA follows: TGTGCCAGCGGGGAGTCGGACACCGGGGAGCTGTTTTTT.

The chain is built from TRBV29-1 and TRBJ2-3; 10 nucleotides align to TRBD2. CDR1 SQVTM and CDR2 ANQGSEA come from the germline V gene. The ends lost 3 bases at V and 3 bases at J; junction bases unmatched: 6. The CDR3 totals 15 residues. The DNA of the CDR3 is TGCAGCGTTGAGCCAGCGGGAGGGGGGACAGATACGCAGTATTTT. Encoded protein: CSVEPAGGGTDTQYF.

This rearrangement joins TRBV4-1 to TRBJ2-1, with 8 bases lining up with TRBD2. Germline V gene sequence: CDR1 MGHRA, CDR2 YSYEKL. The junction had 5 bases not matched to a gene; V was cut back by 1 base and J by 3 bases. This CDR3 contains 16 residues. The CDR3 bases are TGCGCCAGCAGCCAAGTTCTAGCGGGCGACTACAATGAGCAGTTCTTC. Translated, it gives CASSQVLAGDYNEQFF.

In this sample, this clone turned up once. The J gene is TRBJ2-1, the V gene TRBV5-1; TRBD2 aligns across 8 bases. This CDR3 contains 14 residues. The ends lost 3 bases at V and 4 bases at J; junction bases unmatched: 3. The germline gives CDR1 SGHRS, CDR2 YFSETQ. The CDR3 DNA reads TGCGCCAGCAGCTCCGGGACTAGATACAATGAGCAGTTCTTC. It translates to CASSSGTRYNEQFF.

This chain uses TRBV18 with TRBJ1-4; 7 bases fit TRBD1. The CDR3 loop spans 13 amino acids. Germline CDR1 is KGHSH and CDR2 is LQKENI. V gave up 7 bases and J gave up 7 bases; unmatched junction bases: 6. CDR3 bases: TGTGCCAGCTTTGAAGGGGGCGGTGAAAAACTGTTTTTT. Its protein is CASFEGGGEKLFF.

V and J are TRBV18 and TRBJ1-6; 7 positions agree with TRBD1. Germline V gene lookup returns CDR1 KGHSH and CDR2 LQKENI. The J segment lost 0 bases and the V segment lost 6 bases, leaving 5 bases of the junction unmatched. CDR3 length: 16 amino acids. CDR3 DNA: TGTGCCAGCTCCCCGACAGGGAGCTCCTATAATTCACCCCTCCACTTT. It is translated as CASSPTGSSYNSPLHF.

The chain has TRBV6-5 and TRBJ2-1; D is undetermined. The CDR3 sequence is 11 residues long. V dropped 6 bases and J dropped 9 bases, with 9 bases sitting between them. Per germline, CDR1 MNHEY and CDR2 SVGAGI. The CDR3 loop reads CASSVYGEQFF. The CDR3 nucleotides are TGTGCCAGCAGCGTCTATGGTGAGCAGTTCTTC.

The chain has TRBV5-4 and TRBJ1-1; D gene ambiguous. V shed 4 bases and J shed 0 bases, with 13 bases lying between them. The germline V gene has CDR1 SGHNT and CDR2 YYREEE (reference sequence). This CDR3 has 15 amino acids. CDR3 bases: TGTGCCAGCAGCCCCGGGAGACATTTGAACACTGAAGCTTTCTTT. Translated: CASSPGRHLNTEAFF.

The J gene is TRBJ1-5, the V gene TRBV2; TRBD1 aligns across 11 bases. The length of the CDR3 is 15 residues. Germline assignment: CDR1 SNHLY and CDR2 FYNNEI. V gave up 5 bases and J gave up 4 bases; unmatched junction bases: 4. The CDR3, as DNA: TGTGCCAGCAGTTCCGGGACAGGGGGAAATCAGCCCCAGCATTTT. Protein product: CASSSGTGGNQPQHF.

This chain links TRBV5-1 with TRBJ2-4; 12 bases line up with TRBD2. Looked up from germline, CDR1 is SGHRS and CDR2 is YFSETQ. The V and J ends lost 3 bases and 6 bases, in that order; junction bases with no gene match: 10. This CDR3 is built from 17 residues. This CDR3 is CASSSSPLAGGLNIQYF. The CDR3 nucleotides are TGCGCCAGCAGCTCCAGCCCCCTAGCGGGAGGGCTAAACATTCAGTACTTC.

DNA of the CDR3: TGTGCCAGCTCACCCTCCCCGAGTGGGGCTCGGTTAAAAAACATTCAGTACTTC. It translates to CASSPSPSGARLKNIQYF. The chain couples TRBV18 to TRBJ2-4; D is possibly TRBD1 (5 bases). Trimming left V 3 bases short and J 4 bases short, with 22 bases between. The CDR3 consists of 18 residues. Germline CDR1 is KGHSH and CDR2 is LQKENI.

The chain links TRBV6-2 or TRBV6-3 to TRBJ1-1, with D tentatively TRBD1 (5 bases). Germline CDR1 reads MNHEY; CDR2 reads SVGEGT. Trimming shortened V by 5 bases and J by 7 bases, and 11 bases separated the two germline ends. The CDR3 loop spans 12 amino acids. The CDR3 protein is CASSQFTGEAFF. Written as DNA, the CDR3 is TGTGCCAGCAGTCAATTTACAGGTGAAGCTTTCTTT.

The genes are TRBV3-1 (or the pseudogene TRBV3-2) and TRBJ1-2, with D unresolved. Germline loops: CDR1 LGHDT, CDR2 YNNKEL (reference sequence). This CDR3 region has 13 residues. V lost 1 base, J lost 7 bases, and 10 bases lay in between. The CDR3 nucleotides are TGTGCCAGCAGCCAAGTACAGTACGGTGGCTACACCTTC. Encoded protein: CASSQVQYGGYTF.

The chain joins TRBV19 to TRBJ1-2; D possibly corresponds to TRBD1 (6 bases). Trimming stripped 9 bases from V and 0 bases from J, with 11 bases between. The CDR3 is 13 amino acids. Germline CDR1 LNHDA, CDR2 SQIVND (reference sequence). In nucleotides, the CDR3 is TGTGCCAGCGAACAGGGTACTAACTATGGCTACACCTTC. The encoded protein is CASEQGTNYGYTF. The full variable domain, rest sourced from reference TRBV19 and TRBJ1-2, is DGGITQSPKYLFRKEGQNVTLSCEQNLNHDAMYWYRQDPGQGLRLIYYSQIVNDFQKGDIAEGYSVSREKKESFPLTVTSAQKNPTAFYLCASEQGTNYGYTFGSGTRLTVV.

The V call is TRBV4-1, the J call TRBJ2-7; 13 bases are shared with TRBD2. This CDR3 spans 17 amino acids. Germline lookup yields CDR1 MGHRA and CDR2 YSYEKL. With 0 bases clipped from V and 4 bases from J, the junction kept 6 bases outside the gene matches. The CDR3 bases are TGCGCCAGCAGCCAAGATTCACTAGCGGGAGGGCTGTACGAGCAGTACTTC. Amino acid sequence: CASSQDSLAGGLYEQYF.

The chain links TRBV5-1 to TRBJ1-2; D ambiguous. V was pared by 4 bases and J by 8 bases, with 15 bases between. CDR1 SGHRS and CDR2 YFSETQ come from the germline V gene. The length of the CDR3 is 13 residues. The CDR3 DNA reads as TGCGCCAGCAGCCCCGGGGATAGGGCCGGCTACACCTTC. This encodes CASSPGDRAGYTF.

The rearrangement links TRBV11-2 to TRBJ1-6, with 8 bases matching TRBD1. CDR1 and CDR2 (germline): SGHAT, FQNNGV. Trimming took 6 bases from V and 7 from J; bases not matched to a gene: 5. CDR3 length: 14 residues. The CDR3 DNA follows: TGTGCCAGCAGTAAAGACAGGGGAAATTCACCCCTCCACTTT. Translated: CASSKDRGNSPLHF.

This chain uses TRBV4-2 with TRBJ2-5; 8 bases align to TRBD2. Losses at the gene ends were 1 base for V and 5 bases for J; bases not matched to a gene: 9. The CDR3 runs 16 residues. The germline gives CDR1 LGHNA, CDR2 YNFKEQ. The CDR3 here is CASSQGGSGVGETQYF. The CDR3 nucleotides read TGTGCCAGCAGCCAAGGCGGTAGCGGGGTGGGGGAGACCCAGTACTTC.

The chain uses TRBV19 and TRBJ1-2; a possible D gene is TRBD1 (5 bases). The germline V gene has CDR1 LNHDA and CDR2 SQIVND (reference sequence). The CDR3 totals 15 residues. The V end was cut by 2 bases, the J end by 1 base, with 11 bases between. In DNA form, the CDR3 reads TGTGCCAGTAGTATATCCCAGGGAAGTAACTATGGCTACACCTTC. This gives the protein CASSISQGSNYGYTF.

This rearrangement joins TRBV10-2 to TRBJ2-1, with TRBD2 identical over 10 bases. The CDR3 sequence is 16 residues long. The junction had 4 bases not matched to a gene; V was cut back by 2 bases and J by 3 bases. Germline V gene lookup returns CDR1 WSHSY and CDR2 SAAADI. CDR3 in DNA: TGCGCCAGCAGTGAGCTTAGCGGGGGGAACTACAATGAGCAGTTCTTC. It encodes CASSELSGGNYNEQFF.

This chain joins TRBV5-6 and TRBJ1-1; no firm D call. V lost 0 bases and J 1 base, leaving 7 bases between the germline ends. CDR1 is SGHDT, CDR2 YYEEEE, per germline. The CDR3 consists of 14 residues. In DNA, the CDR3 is TGTGCCAGCAGCTTGGGACACCGGAACACTGAAGCTTTCTTT. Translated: CASSLGHRNTEAFF.

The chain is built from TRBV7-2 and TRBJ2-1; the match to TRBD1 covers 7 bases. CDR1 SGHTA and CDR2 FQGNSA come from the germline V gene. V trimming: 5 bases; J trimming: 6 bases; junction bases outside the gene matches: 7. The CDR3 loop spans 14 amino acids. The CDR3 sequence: CASSPRDSANEQFF. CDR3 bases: TGTGCCAGCAGCCCGAGGGACAGCGCCAATGAGCAGTTCTTC.

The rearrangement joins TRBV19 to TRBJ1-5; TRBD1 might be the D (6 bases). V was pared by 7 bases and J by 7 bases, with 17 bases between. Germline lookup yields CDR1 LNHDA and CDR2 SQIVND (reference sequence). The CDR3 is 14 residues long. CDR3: CASTDRPGVQPQHF. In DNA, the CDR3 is TGTGCCAGTACCGACCGCCCAGGGGTACAGCCCCAGCATTTT.

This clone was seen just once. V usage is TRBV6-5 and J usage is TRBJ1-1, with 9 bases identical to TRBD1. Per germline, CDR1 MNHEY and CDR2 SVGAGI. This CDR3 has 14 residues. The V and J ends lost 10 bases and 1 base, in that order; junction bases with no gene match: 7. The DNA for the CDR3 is TGTGCCACGGATCGGACAGGGGAGAACACTGAAGCTTTCTTT. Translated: CATDRTGENTEAFF.

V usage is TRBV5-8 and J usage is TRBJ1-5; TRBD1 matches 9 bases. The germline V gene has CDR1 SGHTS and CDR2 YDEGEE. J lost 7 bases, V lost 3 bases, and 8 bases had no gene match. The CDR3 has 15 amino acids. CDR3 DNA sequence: TGTGCCAGCAGCTGGGACAGGGTACCGAGGCAGCCCCAGCATTTT. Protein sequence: CASSWDRVPRQPQHF.

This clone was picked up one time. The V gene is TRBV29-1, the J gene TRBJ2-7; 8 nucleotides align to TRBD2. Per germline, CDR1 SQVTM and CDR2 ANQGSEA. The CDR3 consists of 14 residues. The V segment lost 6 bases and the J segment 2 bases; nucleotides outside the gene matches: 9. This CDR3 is CSVLLAGKPYEQYF. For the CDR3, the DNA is TGCAGCGTCCTTCTAGCGGGTAAACCCTACGAGCAGTACTTC.

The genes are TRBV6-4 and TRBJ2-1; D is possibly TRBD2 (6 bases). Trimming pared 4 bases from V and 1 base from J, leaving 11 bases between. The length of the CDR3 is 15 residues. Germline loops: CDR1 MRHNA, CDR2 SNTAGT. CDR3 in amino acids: CASSGSSGSYNEQFF. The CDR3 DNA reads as TGTGCCAGCAGTGGTAGTAGCGGATCCTACAATGAGCAGTTCTTC.

The CDR3 loop reads CASSQQGGITEAFF. DNA for the CDR3: TGTGCCAGCAGTCAACAGGGGGGGATCACTGAAGCTTTCTTT. The chain couples TRBV6-5 to TRBJ1-1; 8 nucleotides agree with TRBD1. The germline V gene encodes CDR1 MNHEY and CDR2 SVGAGI. The CDR3 loop spans 14 amino acids. Trimming removed 5 bases from V and 4 bases from J; junction bases left unmatched: 6.

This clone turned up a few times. Here the CDR3 reads CASSSSPRQTQFF. The CDR3 nucleotides read TGTGCCAGCAGCTCTTCACCCCGACAGACACAGTTCTTC. The chain is built from TRBV11-3 and TRBJ2-1, with D perhaps TRBD1 (5 bases). V was cut by 4 bases and J by 13 bases, with 17 bases left in between. Germline V gene sequence: CDR1 SGHNT, CDR2 YENEEA. CDR3 size: 13 residues.

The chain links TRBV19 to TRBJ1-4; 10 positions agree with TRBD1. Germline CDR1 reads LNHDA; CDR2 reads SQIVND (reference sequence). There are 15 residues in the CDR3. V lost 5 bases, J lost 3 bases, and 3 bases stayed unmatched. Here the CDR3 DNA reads TGTGCCAGTAGTTCCGGGACAGGGGCTAATGAAAAACTGTTTTTT. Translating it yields CASSSGTGANEKLFF.